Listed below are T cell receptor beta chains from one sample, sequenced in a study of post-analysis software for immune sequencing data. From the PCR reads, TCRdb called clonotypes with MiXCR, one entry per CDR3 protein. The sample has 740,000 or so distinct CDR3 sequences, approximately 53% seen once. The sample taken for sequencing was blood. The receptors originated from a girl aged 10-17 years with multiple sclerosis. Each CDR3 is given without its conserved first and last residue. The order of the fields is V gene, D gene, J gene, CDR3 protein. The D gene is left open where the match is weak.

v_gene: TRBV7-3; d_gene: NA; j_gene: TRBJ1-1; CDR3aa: ASSTMNTEAF
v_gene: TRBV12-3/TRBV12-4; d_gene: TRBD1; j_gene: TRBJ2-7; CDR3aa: ASSATGGEQY
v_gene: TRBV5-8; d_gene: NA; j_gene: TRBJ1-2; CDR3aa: ASSFPGVWGYT
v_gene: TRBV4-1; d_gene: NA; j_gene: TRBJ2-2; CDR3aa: ASSQETGWNTGELF
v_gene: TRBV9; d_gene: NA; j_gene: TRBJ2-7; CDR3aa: ASSAAGEYEQY
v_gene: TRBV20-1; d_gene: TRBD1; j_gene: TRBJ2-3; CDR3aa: SARGTGAFTDTQY
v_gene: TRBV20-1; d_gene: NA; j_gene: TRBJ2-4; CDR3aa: SARTALAKNIQY
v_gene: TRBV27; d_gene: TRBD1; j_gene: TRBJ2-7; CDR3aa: ASSGGQGASSYEQY
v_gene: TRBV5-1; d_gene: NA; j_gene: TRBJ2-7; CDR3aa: ASSPRIGQSYEQY
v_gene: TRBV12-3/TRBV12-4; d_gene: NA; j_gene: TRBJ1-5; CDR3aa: ASSFLGAEQPQH
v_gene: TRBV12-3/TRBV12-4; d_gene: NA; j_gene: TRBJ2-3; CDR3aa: ASSRTGLSTDTEY
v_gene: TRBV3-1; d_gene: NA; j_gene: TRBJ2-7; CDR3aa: ASSQGLIPAEQY
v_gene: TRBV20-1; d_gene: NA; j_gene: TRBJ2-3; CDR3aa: SARARPGKSDTQY
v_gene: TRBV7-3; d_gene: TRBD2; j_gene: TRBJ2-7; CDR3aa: ASSLSGGGGPSSYEQY
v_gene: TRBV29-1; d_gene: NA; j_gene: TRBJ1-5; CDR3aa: SVAAGIDSNQPQH
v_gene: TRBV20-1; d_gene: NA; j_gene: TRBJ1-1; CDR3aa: SATWQANTEAF
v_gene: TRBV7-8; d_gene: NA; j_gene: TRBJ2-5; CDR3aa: ASSLAELSARETQY
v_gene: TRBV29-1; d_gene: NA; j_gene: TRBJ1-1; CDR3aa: SVEAARHMNTEAF
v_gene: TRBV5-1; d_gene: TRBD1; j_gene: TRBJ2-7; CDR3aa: ASSLKTDFGTGGEQY
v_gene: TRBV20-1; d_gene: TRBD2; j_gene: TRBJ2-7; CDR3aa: SARDGTSGYEQY
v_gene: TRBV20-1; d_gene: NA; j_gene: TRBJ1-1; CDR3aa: SARRSDVSAF
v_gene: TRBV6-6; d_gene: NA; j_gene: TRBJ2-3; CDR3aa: ASSPPGSGRADTQY
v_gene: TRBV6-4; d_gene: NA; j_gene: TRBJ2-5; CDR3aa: ASSGRSGETQY
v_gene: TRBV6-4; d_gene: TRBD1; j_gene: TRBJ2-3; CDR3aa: ASSDPTGGDTQY
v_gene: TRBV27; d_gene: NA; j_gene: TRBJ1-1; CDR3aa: ASSLDRRGTEAF
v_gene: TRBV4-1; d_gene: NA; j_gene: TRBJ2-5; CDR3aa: VSSQARDPQQETQY
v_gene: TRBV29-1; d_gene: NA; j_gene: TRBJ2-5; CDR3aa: SSLGAAAEETQY
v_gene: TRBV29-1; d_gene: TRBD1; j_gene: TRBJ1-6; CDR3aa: SVRAGGKNSPLH
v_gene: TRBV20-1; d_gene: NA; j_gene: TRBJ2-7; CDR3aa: SASPGNEQY
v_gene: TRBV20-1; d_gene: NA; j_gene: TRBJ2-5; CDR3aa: SATTWPGVEETQY
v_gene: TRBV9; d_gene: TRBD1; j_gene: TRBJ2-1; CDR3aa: ASSVSNRGDEQF
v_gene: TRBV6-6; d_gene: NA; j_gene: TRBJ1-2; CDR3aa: ASSPKGGGYGYT
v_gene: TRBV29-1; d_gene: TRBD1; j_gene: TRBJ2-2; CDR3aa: SARTGSGTGELF
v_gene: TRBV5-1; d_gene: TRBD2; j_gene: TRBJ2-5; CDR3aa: ASSTGGETQY
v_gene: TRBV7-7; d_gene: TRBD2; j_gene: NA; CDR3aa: ASSPVREGFGTQY
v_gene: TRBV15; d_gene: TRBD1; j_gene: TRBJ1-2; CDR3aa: ATSGGTGVWDGYT
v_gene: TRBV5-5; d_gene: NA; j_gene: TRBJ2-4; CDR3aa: ASSPDRRLGDIQY
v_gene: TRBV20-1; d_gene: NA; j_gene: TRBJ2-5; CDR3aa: SARIYESEETQY
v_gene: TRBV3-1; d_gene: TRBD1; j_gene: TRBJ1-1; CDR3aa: ASSQDRGRNTEAF
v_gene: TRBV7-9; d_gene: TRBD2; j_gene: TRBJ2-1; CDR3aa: ASRRPHIAGGVNEQF
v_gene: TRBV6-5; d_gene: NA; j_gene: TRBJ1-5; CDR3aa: ASSYSDGSNQPQH
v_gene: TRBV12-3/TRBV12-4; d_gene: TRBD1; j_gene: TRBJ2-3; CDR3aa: ASSFSVGGTGNTDTQY
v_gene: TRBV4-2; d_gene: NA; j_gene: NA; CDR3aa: ASSQVGGDIEQY
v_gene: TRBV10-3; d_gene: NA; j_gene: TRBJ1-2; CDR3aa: AISESSGTNYGYT
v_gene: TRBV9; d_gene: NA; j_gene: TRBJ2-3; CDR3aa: ASSVDVGGPDTQY
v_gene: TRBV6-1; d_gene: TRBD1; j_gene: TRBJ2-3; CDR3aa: ASSEFDRGGGTQY
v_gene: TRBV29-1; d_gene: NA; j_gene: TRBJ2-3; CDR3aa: SGRWLSGPDTQY
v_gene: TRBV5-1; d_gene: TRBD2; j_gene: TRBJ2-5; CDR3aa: ASRQRLAGGRQETQY
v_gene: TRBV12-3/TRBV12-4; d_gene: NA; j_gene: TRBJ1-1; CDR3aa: ASSFSGGNTEAF
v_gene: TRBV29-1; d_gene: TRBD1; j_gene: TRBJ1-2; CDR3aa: SGGLGRQGDYGYT
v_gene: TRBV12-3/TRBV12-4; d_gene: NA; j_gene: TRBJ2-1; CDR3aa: ASTPGVAINEQF
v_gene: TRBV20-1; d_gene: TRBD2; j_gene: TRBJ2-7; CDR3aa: SAHSGDGSYEQY
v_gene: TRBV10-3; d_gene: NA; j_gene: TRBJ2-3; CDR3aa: AIRPGTASDTQY
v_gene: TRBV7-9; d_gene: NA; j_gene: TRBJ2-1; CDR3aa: ASSLRGGHNEQF
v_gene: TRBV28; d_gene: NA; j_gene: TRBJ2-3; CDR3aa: ASSGLPSVADTQY
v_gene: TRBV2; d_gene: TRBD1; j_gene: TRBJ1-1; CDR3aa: ASRIPGQGAPNTEAF
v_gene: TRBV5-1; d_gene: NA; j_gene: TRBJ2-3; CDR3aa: ASSSARGGITDTQY
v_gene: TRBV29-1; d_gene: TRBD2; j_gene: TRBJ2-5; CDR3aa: SVEDRSSGETQY
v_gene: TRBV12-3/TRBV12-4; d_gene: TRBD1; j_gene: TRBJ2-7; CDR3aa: ASTLGQGTLRYEQY
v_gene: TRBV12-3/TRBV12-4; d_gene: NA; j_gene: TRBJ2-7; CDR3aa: ASSFEGGTPYEQY